This T cell receptor beta chain was identified during a study of cytomegalovirus exposure and HLA in healthy donors. Study-level points and caveats: Immune exposure was documented only through CMV serostatus.

The PCR had 60 Vbeta and 13 Jbeta primers. Original data processing: An analysis performed later counted about 80 million unique TCR beta chains (roughly 11 million of them shared). Sequencing was performed with immunoSEQ multiplex PCR; in TCRdb, only in-frame clones are kept and a portion is missing. V, J and clone size derive from that table, while D and trimming were established from the DNA sequence. The table has about 120,000 clones, 70% to 85% seen once; the top ten hold roughly 4.5%. As for this clone: Its specificity is unknown.

V was clipped by 2 bases and J by 9 bases; unmatched bases: 4. Germline CDR1 SGHTA, CDR2 FQGTGA. The CDR3 consists of 14 residues. Source material: PBMCs. This sequence joins TRBV7-3 and TRBJ1-6, with 7 positions matching TRBD1. This sequence was found in a man aged 45 to 65 in good health and CMV-seropositive. The CDR3 here is CASSLGTVGSPLHF. CDR3 DNA sequence: TGTGCCAGCAGCTTAGGGACAGTGGGTTCACCCCTCCACTTT.